These 5 T cell receptor beta chains share one sample of origin, sequenced in a study of spatial heterogeneity in lung cancer. Documented time point: sample taken at primary tumor resection. TCRdb recomputed calls from the 5' RACE reads with MiXCR, one row per CDR3 protein. This table holds around 92,000 distinct CDR3 sequences, approximately 12% found once. The material sequenced was PBMCs, taken at surgery. Receptors were obtained from a male donor with early-stage non-small cell lung cancer.

In its sample, this clonotype was seen a few times. This chain joins TRBV7-2 and TRBJ1-1; TRBD1 matches at 7 bases. The V gene's germline CDR1 is SGHTA and CDR2 FQGNSA. The junction had 12 bases not matched to a gene; V was cut back by 5 bases and J by 3 bases. This CDR3 contains 16 residues. The CDR3 DNA follows: TGTGCCAGCAGCAACAATCCCAATGGACAGGACACTGAAGCTTTCTTT. Its translation is CASSNNPNGQDTEAFF.

The table lists this clonotype with many counts. The rearrangement uses TRBV7-9 and TRBJ1-1, with 9 bases that match TRBD1. Trimming cost V 7 bases and J 1 base; bases outside gene matches: 4. The length of the CDR3 is 14 residues. The germline V gene has CDR1 SEHNR and CDR2 FQNEAQ (reference sequence). The CDR3 here is CASNRGPRNTEAFF. The CDR3 DNA reads as TGTGCCAGCAACAGGGGGCCTAGGAACACTGAAGCTTTCTTT.

Comments on this clonotype: Its ends do not fully match the called genes, so a read error is possible. The chain uses TRBV5-1 and TRBJ1-4; D is uncertain. Germline V gives CDR1 SGHRS, CDR2 YFSETQ. This CDR3 comprises 14 residues. The CDR3 loop reads CASSEVLGEEKLVF. In nucleotides, the CDR3 is TGCGCCAGCAGCGAGGTGCTTGGTGAGGAAAAACTGGTTTTT.

This clonotype was counted only a few times. The chain uses TRBV7-9 and TRBJ1-2, with D possibly matching TRBD1 (5 bases). Germline V gives CDR1 SEHNR, CDR2 FQNEAQ (reference sequence). CDR3 length equals 13 residues. V lost 6 bases to trimming and J lost 7 bases, with 15 bases between them. The CDR3 spells CASRPGSLGGYTF. The CDR3 nucleotides read TGTGCCAGCAGACCAGGGTCCCTCGGTGGCTACACCTTC.

This clonotype was recorded a few times. The chain combines TRBV4-2 with TRBJ1-4; 7 nucleotides align to TRBD1. The V and J ends lost 1 base and 8 bases, in that order; junction bases with no gene match: 1. Germline CDR1 LGHNA, CDR2 YNFKEQ. This CDR3 comprises 13 residues. The CDR3 sequence: CASSQAQGEKLFF. DNA of the CDR3: TGTGCCAGCAGCCAAGCACAGGGGGAAAAACTGTTTTTT.